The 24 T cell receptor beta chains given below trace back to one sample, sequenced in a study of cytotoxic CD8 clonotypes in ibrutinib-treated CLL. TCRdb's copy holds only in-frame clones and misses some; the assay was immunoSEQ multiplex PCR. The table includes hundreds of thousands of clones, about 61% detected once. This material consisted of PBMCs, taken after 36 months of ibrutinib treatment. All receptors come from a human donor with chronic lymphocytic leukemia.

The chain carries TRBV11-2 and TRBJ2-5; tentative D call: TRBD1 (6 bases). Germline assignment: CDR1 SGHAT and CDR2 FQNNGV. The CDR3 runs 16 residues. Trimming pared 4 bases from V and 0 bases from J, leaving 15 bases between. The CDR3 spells CASSSGAAGDQETQYF. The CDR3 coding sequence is TGTGCCAGCAGCTCCGGCGCCGCAGGGGACCAAGAGACCCAGTACTTC.

The CDR3 loop reads CASSPSGDHQPQHF. CDR3 nucleotides: TGCGCCAGCAGCCCCAGCGGCGATCATCAGCCCCAGCATTTT. This chain connects TRBV4-1 to TRBJ1-5; D not resolved. Germline V gene lookup returns CDR1 MGHRA and CDR2 YSYEKL. The V end was cut by 4 bases, the J end by 5 bases, with 12 bases between. This CDR3 is built from 14 residues.

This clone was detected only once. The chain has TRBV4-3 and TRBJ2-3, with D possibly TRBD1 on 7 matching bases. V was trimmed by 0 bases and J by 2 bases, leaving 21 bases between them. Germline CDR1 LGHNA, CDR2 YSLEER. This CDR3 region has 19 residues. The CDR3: CASSQDAPRGRGVTDTQYF. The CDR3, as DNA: TGCGCCAGCAGCCAAGATGCCCCCCGCGGCAGGGGGGTCACAGATACGCAGTATTTT.

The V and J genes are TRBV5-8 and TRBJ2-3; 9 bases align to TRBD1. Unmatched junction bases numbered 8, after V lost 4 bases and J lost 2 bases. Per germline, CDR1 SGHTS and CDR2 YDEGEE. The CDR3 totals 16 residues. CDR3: CASSPWTGETTDTQYF. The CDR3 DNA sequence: TGTGCCAGCAGCCCCTGGACAGGGGAAACCACAGATACGCAGTATTTT.

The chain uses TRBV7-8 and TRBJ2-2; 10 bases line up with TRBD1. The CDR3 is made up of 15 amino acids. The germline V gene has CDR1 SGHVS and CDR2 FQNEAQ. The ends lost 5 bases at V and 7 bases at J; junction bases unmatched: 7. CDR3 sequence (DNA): TGTGCCAGCAGCCAAGGACAGGGGGGTCACGGGGAGCTGTTTTTT. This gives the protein CASSQGQGGHGELFF. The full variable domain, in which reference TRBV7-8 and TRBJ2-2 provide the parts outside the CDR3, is GAGVSQSPRYKVAKRGQDVALRCDPISGHVSLFWYQQALGQGPEFLTYFQNEAQLDKSGLPSDRFFAERPEGSVSTLKIQRTQQEDSAVYLCASSQGQGGHGELFFGEGSRLTVL.

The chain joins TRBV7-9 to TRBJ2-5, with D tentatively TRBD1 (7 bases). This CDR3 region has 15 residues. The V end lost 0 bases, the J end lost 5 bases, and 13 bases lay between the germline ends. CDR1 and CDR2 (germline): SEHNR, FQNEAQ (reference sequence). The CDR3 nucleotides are TGTGCCAGCAGCTTAGCTTTGTCAGGGGGGGAGACCCAGTACTTC. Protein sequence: CASSLALSGGETQYF.

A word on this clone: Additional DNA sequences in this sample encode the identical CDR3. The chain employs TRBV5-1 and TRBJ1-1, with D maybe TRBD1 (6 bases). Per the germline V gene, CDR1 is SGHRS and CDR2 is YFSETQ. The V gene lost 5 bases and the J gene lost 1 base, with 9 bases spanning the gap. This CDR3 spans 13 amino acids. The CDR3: CASSTGRNTEAFF. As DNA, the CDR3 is TGCGCCAGCAGTACAGGGAGGAACACTGAAGCTTTCTTT.

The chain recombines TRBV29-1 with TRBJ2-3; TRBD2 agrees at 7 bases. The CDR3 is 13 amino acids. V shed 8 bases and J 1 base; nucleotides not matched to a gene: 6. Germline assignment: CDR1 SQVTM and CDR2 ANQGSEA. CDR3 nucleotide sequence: TGCAGCTCCCTAGCGGATCGCACAGATACGCAGTATTTT. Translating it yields CSSLADRTDTQYF.

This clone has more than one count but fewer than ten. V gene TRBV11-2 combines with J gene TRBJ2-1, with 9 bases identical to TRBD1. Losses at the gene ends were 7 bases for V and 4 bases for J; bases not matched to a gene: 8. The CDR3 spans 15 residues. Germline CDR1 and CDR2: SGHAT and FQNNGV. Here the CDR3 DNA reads TGTGCCAGCAACCATAGGACAGGGGAATACAATGAGCAGTTCTTC. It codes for CASNHRTGEYNEQFF. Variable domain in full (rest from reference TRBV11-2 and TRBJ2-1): EAGVAQSPRYKIIEKRQSVAFWCNPISGHATLYWYQQILGQGPKLLIQFQNNGVVDDSQLPKDRFSAERLKGVDSTLKIQPAKLEDSAVYLCASNHRTGEYNEQFFGPGTRLTVL.

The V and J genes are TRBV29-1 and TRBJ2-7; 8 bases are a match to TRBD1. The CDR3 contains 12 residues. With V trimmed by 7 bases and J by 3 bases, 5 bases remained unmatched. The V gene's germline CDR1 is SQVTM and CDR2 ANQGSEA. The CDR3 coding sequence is TGCAGCGCACAGACAGGGGACTACGAGCAGTACTTC. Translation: CSAQTGDYEQYF.

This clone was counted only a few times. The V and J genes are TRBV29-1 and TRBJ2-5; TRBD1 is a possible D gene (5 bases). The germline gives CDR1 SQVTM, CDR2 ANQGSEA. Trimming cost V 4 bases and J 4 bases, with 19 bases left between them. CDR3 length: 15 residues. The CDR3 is CSVGRRVIVGETQYF. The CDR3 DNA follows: TGCAGCGTTGGTCGCAGGGTTATAGTTGGAGAGACCCAGTACTTC. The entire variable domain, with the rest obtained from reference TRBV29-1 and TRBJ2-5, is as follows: SAVISQKPSRDICQRGTSLTIQCQVDSQVTMMFWYRQQPGQSLTLIATANQGSEATYESGFVIDKFPISRPNLTFSTLTVSNMSPEDSSIYLCSVGRRVIVGETQYFGPGTRLLVL.

The DNA for the CDR3 is TGTGCCAGTCAGAGCGGGAGTGGCACAGATACGCAGTATTTT. This translates into CASQSGSGTDTQYF. The V call is TRBV6-5, the J call TRBJ2-3; 8 bases match TRBD2. The V segment lost 9 bases and the J segment 1 base; nucleotides outside the gene matches: 6. Germline loops: CDR1 MNHEY, CDR2 SVGAGI. The CDR3 sequence is 14 residues long.

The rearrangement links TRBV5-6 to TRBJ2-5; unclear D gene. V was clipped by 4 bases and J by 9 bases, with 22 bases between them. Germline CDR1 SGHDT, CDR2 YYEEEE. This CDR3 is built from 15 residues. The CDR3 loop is CASSPRTLGASAQYF. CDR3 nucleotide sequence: TGTGCCAGCAGCCCAAGGACGCTCGGAGCTTCGGCCCAGTACTTC.

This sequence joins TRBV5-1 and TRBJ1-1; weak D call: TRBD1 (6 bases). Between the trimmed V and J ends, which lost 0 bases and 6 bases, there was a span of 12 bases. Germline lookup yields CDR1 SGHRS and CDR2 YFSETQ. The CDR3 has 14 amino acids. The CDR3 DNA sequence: TGCGCCAGCAGCTTGGTTCGGGACACCCCTGAAGCTTTCTTT. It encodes CASSLVRDTPEAFF. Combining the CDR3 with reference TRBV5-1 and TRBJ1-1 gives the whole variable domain KAGVTQTPRYLIKTRGQQVTLSCSPISGHRSVSWYQQTPGQGLQFLFEYFSETQRNKGNFPGRFSGRQFSNSRSEMNVSTLELGDSALYLCASSLVRDTPEAFFGQGTRLTVV.

CDR3 protein: CATSHEGGGSPLHF. In nucleotides, the CDR3 is TGTGCCACCAGCCATGAGGGTGGGGGTTCACCCCTCCACTTT. The chain joins TRBV15 to TRBJ1-6; D is perhaps TRBD1 (5 bases). CDR1 and CDR2 from the germline V gene are LNHNV and YYDKDF (reference sequence). The V end was cut by 5 bases, the J end by 9 bases, with 14 bases between. This CDR3 has 14 residues.

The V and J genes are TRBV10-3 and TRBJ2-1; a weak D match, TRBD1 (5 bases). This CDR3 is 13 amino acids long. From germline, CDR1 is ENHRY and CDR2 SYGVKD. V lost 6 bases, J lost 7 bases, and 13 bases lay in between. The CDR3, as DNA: TGTGCCATCAGACAGGCCCTTAGGAATGAGCAGTTCTTC. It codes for CAIRQALRNEQFF.

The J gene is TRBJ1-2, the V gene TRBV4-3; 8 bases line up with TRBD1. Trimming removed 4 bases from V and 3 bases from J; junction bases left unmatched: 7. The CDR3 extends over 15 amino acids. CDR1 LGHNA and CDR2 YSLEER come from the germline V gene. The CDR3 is CASSLRGQGDYGYTF. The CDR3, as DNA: TGCGCCAGCAGCCTCCGAGGACAGGGCGACTATGGCTACACCTTC.

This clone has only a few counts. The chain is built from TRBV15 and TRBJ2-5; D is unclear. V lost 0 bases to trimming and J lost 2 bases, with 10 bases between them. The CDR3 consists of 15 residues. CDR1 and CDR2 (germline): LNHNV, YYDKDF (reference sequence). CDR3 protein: CATSRDPASQETQYF. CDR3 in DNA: TGTGCCACCAGCAGAGATCCAGCTTCACAAGAGACCCAGTACTTC.

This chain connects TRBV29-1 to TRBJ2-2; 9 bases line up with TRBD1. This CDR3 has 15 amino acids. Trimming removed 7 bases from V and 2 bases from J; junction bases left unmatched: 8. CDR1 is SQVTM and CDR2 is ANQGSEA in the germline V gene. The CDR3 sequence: CSAVTGGPNTGELFF. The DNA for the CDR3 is TGCAGCGCCGTAACAGGGGGCCCCAACACCGGGGAGCTGTTTTTT.

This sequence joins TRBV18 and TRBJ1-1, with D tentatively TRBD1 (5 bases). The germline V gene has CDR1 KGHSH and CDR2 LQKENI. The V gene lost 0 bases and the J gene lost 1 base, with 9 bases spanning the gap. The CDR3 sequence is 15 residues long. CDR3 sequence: CASSPPGTGNTEAFF. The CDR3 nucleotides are TGTGCCAGCTCACCACCCGGGACCGGGAACACTGAAGCTTTCTTT.

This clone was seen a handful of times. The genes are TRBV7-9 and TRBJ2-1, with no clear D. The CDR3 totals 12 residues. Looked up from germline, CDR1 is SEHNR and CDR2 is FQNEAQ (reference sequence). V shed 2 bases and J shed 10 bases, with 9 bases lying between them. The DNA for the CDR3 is TGTGCCAGCAGCTTATCCCCCGGGGAGCAGTTCTTC. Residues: CASSLSPGEQFF.

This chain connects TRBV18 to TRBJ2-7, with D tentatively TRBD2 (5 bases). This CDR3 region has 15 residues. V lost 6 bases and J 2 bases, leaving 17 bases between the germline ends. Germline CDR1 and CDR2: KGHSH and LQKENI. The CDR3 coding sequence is TGTGCCAGCTCTCCCCGGGGTAGGCCCCCCTACGAGCAGTACTTC. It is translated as CASSPRGRPPYEQYF.

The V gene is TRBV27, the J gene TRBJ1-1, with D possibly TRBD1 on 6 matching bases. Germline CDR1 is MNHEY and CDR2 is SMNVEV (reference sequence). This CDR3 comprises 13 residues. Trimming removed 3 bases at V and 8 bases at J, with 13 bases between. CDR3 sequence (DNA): TGTGCCAGCAGTTTCGCGGGGGCGAGGGAAGCTTTCTTT. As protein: CASSFAGAREAFF.

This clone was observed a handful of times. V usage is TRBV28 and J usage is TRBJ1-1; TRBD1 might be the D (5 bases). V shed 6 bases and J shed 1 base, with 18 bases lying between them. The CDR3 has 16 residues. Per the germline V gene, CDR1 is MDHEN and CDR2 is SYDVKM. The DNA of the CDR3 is TGTGCCAGCAGACCCCTGGGGGACCCCAAGAACACTGAAGCTTTCTTT. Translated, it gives CASRPLGDPKNTEAFF.